This T cell receptor (beta chain) was recorded in a study of blood T cell repertoires in COVID-19. Study context: The samples span acute and convalescent COVID-19 from the United States, Italy and Spain. Sources were T cells, B-cell-depleted T cells, or PBMCs; the material itself was cDNA or gDNA.

Comment on this clone: At one end, the junction sequence differs from germline, possibly due to a read error.

In the original analysis: Reference gene primer amplification in the assay estimated nucleated cell counts. Method: immunoSEQ multiplex PCR; TCRdb's copy keeps in-frame clones and lacks some. V, J and clone size are those of that table, while D and trimming were read from the DNA. The sample consists of roughly 150,000 clones, approximately 80% of them appearing once. The receptor comes from an elderly woman with acute or convalescent COVID-19. Sequenced material: peripheral blood.

CDR3: CASSSRQGAESFF. The CDR3 region has the DNA TGTGCCAGCAGCTCTAGACAGGGGGCTGAATCTTTCTTT. This chain uses TRBV7-9 with TRBJ1-1; the match to TRBD1 covers 10 bases. The CDR3 is made up of 13 amino acids. Germline-derived CDR1 and CDR2 are SEHNR and FQNEAQ (reference sequence).